The 8 T cell receptor beta chains below were found in one sample sequenced in a study of shared clonotypes between healthy human individuals. Sequenced by immunoSEQ multiplex PCR; TCRdb stores in-frame clones only, minus some. The repertoire includes 730,000 or so clones, 72% of them detected once, and 1.8% sits in the top ten. Sequenced material: memory CD4+ T cells sorted from blood. Subset in this sample: CD45RA-negative fraction. The receptors derive from a woman under 40 in good health.

The rearrangement uses TRBV19 and TRBJ1-5; 9 nucleotides align to TRBD1. This CDR3 is 15 amino acids long. The J segment lost 7 bases and the V segment lost 4 bases, leaving 8 bases of the junction unmatched. The germline V gene encodes CDR1 LNHDA and CDR2 SQIVND (reference sequence). CDR3 sequence: CASSTQGQGLQPQHF. Here the CDR3 DNA reads TGTGCCAGTAGTACCCAAGGACAGGGGTTGCAGCCCCAGCATTTT.

Points on this clone: It may be a read error: a sequence one base away is much more abundant. This chain joins TRBV2 and TRBJ1-4; D gene ambiguous. Trimming stripped 1 base from V and 5 bases from J, with 2 bases between. The CDR3 length is 12 residues. Germline CDR1 reads SNHLY; CDR2 reads FYNNEI. The chain's CDR3 is CASSEGNEKLFF. The DNA for the CDR3 is TGTGCCAGCAGTGAAGGGAATGAAAAACTGTTTTTT.

This chain uses TRBV2 with TRBJ2-1; 7 nucleotides line up with TRBD1. The J segment lost 3 bases and the V segment lost 6 bases, leaving 2 bases of the junction unmatched. This CDR3 has 13 amino acids. The germline V gene encodes CDR1 SNHLY and CDR2 FYNNEI. CDR3 DNA sequence: TGTGCCAGCAGCCGACAGGGCTACAATGAGCAGTTCTTC. Protein product: CASSRQGYNEQFF. Supplemented by reference TRBV2 and TRBJ2-1, the full variable domain reads EPEVTQTPSHQVTQMGQEVILRCVPISNHLYFYWYRQILGQKVEFLVSFYNNEISEKSEIFDDQFSVERPDGSNFTLKIRSTKLEDSAMYFCASSRQGYNEQFFGPGTRLTVL.

Regarding this clone: Since a much larger clone is just one base distant, this may be a read error. This chain uses TRBV7-8 with TRBJ1-1; no reliable D call. Germline loops: CDR1 SGHVS, CDR2 FQNEAQ. Trimming removed 3 bases from V and 1 base from J, with 6 bases in between. The CDR3 loop spans 13 amino acids. The CDR3 coding sequence is TGTGCCAGCAGCTTCGGGGAGAACACTGAAGCTTTCTTT. It specifies CASSFGENTEAFF.

The gene calls are TRBV28 and TRBJ2-1, with D unclear. The CDR3 is made up of 14 amino acids. V was shortened by 3 bases and J by 9 bases, with 15 bases between the two germline ends. Germline V gives CDR1 MDHEN, CDR2 SYDVKM. This CDR3 reads CASSLGGLSVEQFF. Here the CDR3 DNA reads TGTGCCAGCAGTTTGGGCGGCCTGTCAGTTGAGCAGTTCTTC. Variable domain in full (rest from reference TRBV28 and TRBJ2-1): DVKVTQSSRYLVKRTGEKVFLECVQDMDHENMFWYRQDPGLGLRLIYFSYDVKMKEKGDIPEGYSVSREKKERFSLILESASTNQTSMYLCASSLGGLSVEQFFGPGTRLTVL.

This clone appeared a few times. The DNA for the CDR3 is TGTGCCAGCTCACCGCGGACTAGCGGGAGGACGAATGGTATAGAGACCCAGTACTTC. This encodes CASSPRTSGRTNGIETQYF. This rearrangement joins TRBV18 to TRBJ2-5, with 14 bases that match TRBD2. Germline CDR1 reads KGHSH; CDR2 reads LQKENI. The CDR3 runs to 19 residues. The J segment lost 4 bases and the V segment lost 3 bases, leaving 13 bases of the junction unmatched.

The chain carries TRBV6-5 and TRBJ1-1, with 8 bases matching TRBD1. Germline CDR1 reads MNHEY; CDR2 reads SVGAGI. CDR3 length equals 15 residues. V dropped 2 bases and J dropped 5; count of bases not matched to a gene: 7. As DNA, the CDR3 is TGTGCCAGCAGTTACCAATCCGGGACAGGAACTGAAGCTTTCTTT. Translating it yields CASSYQSGTGTEAFF.

This clone was observed a handful of times. The chain couples TRBV28 to TRBJ2-4; 7 positions agree with TRBD1. CDR1 and CDR2 (germline): MDHEN, SYDVKM. V shed 10 bases and J 2 bases; nucleotides not matched to a gene: 5. The CDR3 totals 13 residues. This chain's CDR3 is CATRDSSKNIQYF. In DNA form, the CDR3 reads TGTGCCACCAGGGACAGTTCCAAAAACATTCAGTACTTC.